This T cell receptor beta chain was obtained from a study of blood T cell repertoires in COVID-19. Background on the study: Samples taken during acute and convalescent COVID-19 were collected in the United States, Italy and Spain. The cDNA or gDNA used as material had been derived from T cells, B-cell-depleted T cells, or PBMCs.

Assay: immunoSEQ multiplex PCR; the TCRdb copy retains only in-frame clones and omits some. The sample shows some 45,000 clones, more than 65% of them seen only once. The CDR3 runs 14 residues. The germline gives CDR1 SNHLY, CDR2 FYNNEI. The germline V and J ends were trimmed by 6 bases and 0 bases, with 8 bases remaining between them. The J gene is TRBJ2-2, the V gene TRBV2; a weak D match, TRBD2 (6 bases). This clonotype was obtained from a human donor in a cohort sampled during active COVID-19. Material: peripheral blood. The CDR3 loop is CASRLATNTGELFF. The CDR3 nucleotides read TGTGCCAGCAGGCTAGCGACGAACACCGGGGAGCTGTTTTTT.